The entry that follows covers one T cell receptor beta chain sequence. Its specificity is not known. Only in-frame clones appear in the TCRdb table, and some are missing; sequencing was by immunoSEQ multiplex PCR. Among hundreds of thousands of clones listed, 85% to 95% were seen once. Naive CD8 cells, CD45RO-negative and positively selected for CCR7, excluded terminally differentiated effector memory CD45RA+ cells. All participating donors were Caucasian adults from Nashville, Tennessee. This sample stems from a study of shared clonotypes between healthy human individuals. Study-wide points: For naive CD4 cells, roughly 4.8% of clonotypes were shared across a few donors. Non-shared clonotypes had lower generation probabilities than clonotypes shared by all four sorted-subset donors. Specimens sampled were limited to blood, with tissue repertoires likely differing.

V was cut by 0 bases and J by 5 bases, with 16 bases left in between. Germline CDR1 and CDR2: LGHNA and YNFKEQ. The CDR3 is 17 residues long. The chain carries TRBV4-2 and TRBJ2-2; D assignment may be TRBD1 or TRBD2 (5 bases each). This receptor was identified in a woman aged 30 to 39 in good health. Sequencing used naive CD8+ T cells sorted from blood. This chain's CDR3 is CASSQDRARRTTGELFF. The CDR3 bases are TGTGCCAGCAGCCAAGACAGGGCCAGGAGGACGACCGGGGAGCTGTTTTTT.